The rows below give T cell receptor beta chains drawn from one sample of a study of T cell repertoires in cytomegalovirus infection. These receptors have no identified antigens. MiXCR, run by TCRdb on the reads, gives a single entry per CDR3 protein. The sample shows some 560,000 distinct CDR3 sequences, around 40% of them seen only once. The sequencing used cultured PBMCs, collected from culture after CMV antigen stimulation. The receptors here all came from a human donor in good health (CMV status not recorded). Some clones in this sample may be carry-over from other donors' samples. Both conserved end residues are part of each CDR3. A D gene is named only where the DNA matches it firmly. Size is stated for part of the rows, as once, few or many counts, or as a class when the clone is expanded.

.,TRBJ1-6,TRBV6-2/TRBV6-3,TRBD1,TGTGCCAGCAGTTCCAGGGGGAATTCACCCCTCCACTTT,CASSSRGNSPLHF
.,TRBJ1-1,TRBV11-2,.,TGTGCCAGCAGACGAGCCACAGGGATGAACACTGAAGCTTTCTTT,CASRRATGMNTEAFF
.,TRBJ2-2,TRBV27,.,TGTGCCAGCAGTTTCGCGGCGGGCACCGGGGAGCTGTTTTTT,CASSFAAGTGELFF
.,TRBJ2-7,TRBV7-4,.,TGTGCCAGCCAAGGAGGGGCCTACGAGCAGTACTTC,CASQGGAYEQYF
.,TRBJ2-5,TRBV2,TRBD1,TGTGCCAGTAGGGACAGTGAGTACCAAGAGACCCAGTACTTC,CASRDSEYQETQYF
.,TRBJ1-1,TRBV6-1,TRBD1,TGTGCCAGCAGTGAGGGGACAGGGGGATGGGACACTGAAGCTTTCTTT,CASSEGTGGWDTEAFF
few,TRBJ1-2,TRBV12-3/TRBV12-4,.,TGTGCCAGCAGTTTATCGGGGGAGGTTTACACTCGCCCAGAACTACAATTC,CASSLSGEVYTRPELQF
.,TRBJ1-6,TRBV6-2/TRBV6-3,.,TGTGCCAGCACCGATCGTCAAAATTCACCCCTCCACTTT,CASTDRQNSPLHF
.,TRBJ1-1,TRBV29-1,.,TGCAGCGTTGACAGACCCCCTGTTAGCACTGAAGCTTTCTTT,CSVDRPPVSTEAFF
.,TRBJ2-1,TRBV4-3,.,TGCGCCAGCAGCCAATCCCTAGCGTACATCTCCTACAATGAGCAGTTCTTC,CASSQSLAYISYNEQFF
.,TRBJ2-3,TRBV6-2/TRBV6-3,TRBD2,TGTGCCAGCAGAACTACTAGCGGGAGAAGCACAGATACGCAGTATTTT,CASRTTSGRSTDTQYF
few,TRBJ2-7,TRBV19,.,TGTGCCAGTAGTATCCGAGGGCAGCGATACGAGCAGTACTTC,CASSIRGQRYEQYF
few,TRBJ2-3,TRBV7-9,.,TGTGCCAGCAGCGTCCCGGGACTCCCCACAGATACGCAGTATTTT,CASSVPGLPTDTQYF
few,TRBJ1-1,TRBV7-6,.,TGTGCCAGCAGCTTAGGGTTCGGGATGAACACTGAAGCTTTCTTT,CASSLGFGMNTEAFF
.,TRBJ2-2,TRBV29-1,TRBD1,TGCAGCCCTGGGACAGGGGCGAACACCGGGGAGCTGTTTTTT,CSPGTGANTGELFF